One sample yielded the 30 T cell receptor beta chains listed below, sequenced in a study of blood T cell repertoires in COVID-19. TCRdb's copy holds only in-frame clones and misses some; the assay was immunoSEQ multiplex PCR. Of under 150,000 clones listed, about three quarters are singletons. Sequencing used PBMCs or T cells enriched from blood (not recorded which). The receptor source for this set is a woman between 45 and 65 years old who had recovered from COVID-19.

This rearrangement joins TRBV27 to TRBJ2-7, with D tentatively TRBD2 (7 bases). Germline CDR1 is MNHEY and CDR2 is SMNVEV (reference sequence). Deletions cut 1 base from V and 2 bases from J, with 9 bases between. The CDR3 has 14 amino acids. CDR3: CASSLWGGAYEQYF. The CDR3 nucleotides are TGTGCCAGCAGTTTATGGGGGGGCGCCTACGAGCAGTACTTC.

The chain combines TRBV12-3 or TRBV12-4 with TRBJ1-2; no definite D call. This CDR3 is 12 amino acids long. The V and J ends lost 1 base and 10 bases respectively, with 10 bases between them. CDR3: CASSLGTAHYTF. The CDR3 DNA follows: TGTGCCAGCAGTTTAGGGACTGCCCACTACACCTTC.

The chain couples TRBV19 to TRBJ1-5; no reliable D call. Per the germline V gene, CDR1 is LNHDA and CDR2 is SQIVND (reference sequence). This CDR3 is 14 amino acids long. V lost 5 bases to trimming and J lost 3 bases, with 11 bases between them. In DNA, the CDR3 is TGTGCCAGTAGTCGTACCGGTTACAATCAGCCCCAGCATTTT. This encodes CASSRTGYNQPQHF. The full variable domain, with the rest looked up from reference TRBV19 and TRBJ1-5, is DGGITQSPKYLFRKEGQNVTLSCEQNLNHDAMYWYRQDPGQGLRLIYYSQIVNDFQKGDIAEGYSVSREKKESFPLTVTSAQKNPTAFYLCASSRTGYNQPQHFGDGTRLSIL.

This clone showed up just a few times. The chain recombines TRBV3-1 (or the pseudogene TRBV3-2) with TRBJ1-1, with 7 bases lining up with TRBD1. This CDR3 has 13 amino acids. The ends lost 2 bases at V and 13 bases at J; junction bases unmatched: 10. Germline-derived CDR1 and CDR2 are LGHDT and YNNKEL (reference sequence). CDR3 in amino acids: CASSQIRRDSFFF. The CDR3 nucleotides read TGTGCCAGCAGCCAAATTCGTCGGGACAGTTTTTTCTTT.

V gene TRBV6-5 combines with J gene TRBJ2-7; a possible D gene is TRBD1 (5 bases). CDR3 size: 15 residues. The germline gives CDR1 MNHEY, CDR2 SVGAGI. V shed 6 bases and J shed 1 base, with 16 bases lying between them. This CDR3 reads CASRRTLGESYEQYF. The DNA of the CDR3 is TGTGCCAGCAGGCGGACATTAGGCGAATCCTACGAGCAGTACTTC.

This clone was observed a handful of times. The chain recombines TRBV19 with TRBJ2-3; 11 bases are a match to TRBD2. Germline values: CDR1 LNHDA, CDR2 SQIVND (reference sequence). This CDR3 region has 15 residues. The trim removed 5 bases at V and 4 bases at J, leaving 5 bases unmatched. CDR3 in DNA: TGTGCCAGTAGTTTAGCGGGGGGGCCGGCAGATACGCAGTATTTT. This sequence encodes CASSLAGGPADTQYF.

This rearrangement joins TRBV4-1 to TRBJ2-1; 7 nucleotides align to TRBD2. The CDR3 has 17 amino acids. V dropped 0 bases and J dropped 1; count of bases not matched to a gene: 6. The germline gives CDR1 MGHRA, CDR2 YSYEKL. CDR3 nucleotides: TGCGCCAGCAGCCAAGAAATCGGAGCGGGATCCTACAATGAGCAGTTCTTC. Its protein is CASSQEIGAGSYNEQFF.

The gene calls are TRBV5-8 and TRBJ2-7, with D possibly being TRBD2 (6 bases). CDR3 size: 13 residues. Germline V gives CDR1 SGHTS, CDR2 YDEGEE. V was trimmed by 0 bases and J by 4 bases, leaving 8 bases between them. In nucleotides, the CDR3 is TGTGCCAGCAGCTTGGGGGGGGTGTACGAGCAGTACTTC. Protein sequence: CASSLGGVYEQYF. Full variable domain (outside the CDR3, taken from reference TRBV5-8 and TRBJ2-7): EAGVTQSPTHLIKTRGQQATLRCSPISGHTSVYWYQQALGLGLQFLLWYDEGEERNRGNFPPRFSGRQFPNYSSELNVNALELEDSALYLCASSLGGVYEQYFGPGTRLTVT.

The rearrangement links TRBV4-2 to TRBJ1-3; D not certain. This CDR3 comprises 16 residues. Germline V CDR1 and CDR2: LGHNA, YNFKEQ. Trimming removed 2 bases at V and 0 bases at J, with 11 bases between. This CDR3 is CASSQPGTVSGNTIYF. The CDR3 DNA follows: TGTGCCAGCAGCCAACCCGGCACAGTCTCTGGAAACACCATATATTTT.

The chain is built from TRBV2 and TRBJ2-1, with TRBD2 matching 13 bases. The CDR3 has 15 residues. Germline V gene data show CDR1 as SNHLY and CDR2 as FYNNEI. V lost 8 bases to trimming and J lost 9 bases; unmatched junction nucleotides: 10. CDR3 loop: CASSLGLAGSGEQFF. The CDR3 DNA reads TGTGCCAGCTCCTTGGGACTAGCGGGGTCGGGTGAGCAGTTCTTC. Looking up the rest from reference TRBV2 and TRBJ2-1 gives the full variable domain: EPEVTQTPSHQVTQMGQEVILRCVPISNHLYFYWYRQILGQKVEFLVSFYNNEISEKSEIFDDQFSVERPDGSNFTLKIRSTKLEDSAMYFCASSLGLAGSGEQFFGPGTRLTVL.

CDR3: CASSSGLAGGRETQYF. CDR3 nucleotides: TGTGCCAGCAGCTCAGGACTAGCGGGGGGTCGGGAGACCCAGTACTTC. The rearrangement links TRBV3-1 (or the pseudogene TRBV3-2) to TRBJ2-5; 14 bases are a match to TRBD2. The CDR3 totals 16 residues. The V gene end was trimmed by 5 bases and the J gene end by 5 bases; junction bases not matched to a gene: 7. Germline values: CDR1 LGHDT, CDR2 YNNKEL (reference sequence).

The chain has TRBV5-1 and TRBJ1-2; 9 bases fit TRBD1. J gave up 4 bases and V 3 bases, and 4 bases lay outside the gene matches. The CDR3 totals 14 residues. Germline assignment: CDR1 SGHRS and CDR2 YFSETQ. The CDR3 sequence: CASSSGQGSYGYTF. The CDR3 DNA is TGCGCCAGCAGCTCAGGACAGGGGAGCTATGGCTACACCTTC. The full variable domain, rest sourced from reference TRBV5-1 and TRBJ1-2, is KAGVTQTPRYLIKTRGQQVTLSCSPISGHRSVSWYQQTPGQGLQFLFEYFSETQRNKGNFPGRFSGRQFSNSRSEMNVSTLELGDSALYLCASSSGQGSYGYTFGSGTRLTVV.

This chain joins TRBV10-3 and TRBJ1-6; the D is unclear. V lost 2 bases, J lost 8 bases, and 13 bases lay in between. This CDR3 is built from 15 residues. Germline loops: CDR1 ENHRY, CDR2 SYGVKD. In DNA, the CDR3 is TGTGCCATCAGTGAGGCTCCGGGTCGGGATTCACCCCTCCACTTT. It codes for CAISEAPGRDSPLHF.

The chain uses TRBV4-1 and TRBJ2-3; tentative D call: TRBD2 (6 bases). The CDR3 consists of 14 residues. Germline-derived CDR1 and CDR2 are MGHRA and YSYEKL. V lost 8 bases and J 3 bases, leaving 15 bases between the germline ends. The CDR3 DNA reads TGCGCCAGCTCGTCAGCGGGCGGGACAGATACGCAGTATTTT. The encoded protein is CASSSAGGTDTQYF.

V usage is TRBV5-1 and J usage is TRBJ1-2; 8 bases agree with TRBD1. This CDR3 is 15 amino acids long. V lost 2 bases to trimming and J lost 4 bases; unmatched junction nucleotides: 7. CDR1 is SGHRS, CDR2 YFSETQ, per germline. CDR3 region: CASSLQGEEVYGYTF. For the CDR3, the DNA is TGCGCCAGCAGCTTACAGGGGGAGGAGGTCTATGGCTACACCTTC.

The chain has TRBV29-1 and TRBJ2-1; 9 bases agree with TRBD1. The CDR3 totals 16 residues. J lost 4 bases, V lost 3 bases, and 10 bases had no gene match. Germline V gives CDR1 SQVTM, CDR2 ANQGSEA. In nucleotides, the CDR3 is TGCAGCGTTGATGGCGGGACAGGGATTTTTTACAATGAGCAGTTCTTC. This gives the protein CSVDGGTGIFYNEQFF.

The table lists this clone with a count of one. The rearrangement joins TRBV5-1 to TRBJ1-5; maybe TRBD1 (6 bases). The CDR3 is made up of 15 amino acids. Trimming cost V 0 bases and J 3 bases, with 10 bases left between them. Germline V gives CDR1 SGHRS, CDR2 YFSETQ. The CDR3 loop is CASSLDAGDNQPQHF. The DNA of the CDR3 is TGCGCCAGCAGCTTGGATGCAGGGGACAATCAGCCCCAGCATTTT. The full variable domain, with the rest looked up from reference TRBV5-1 and TRBJ1-5, is KAGVTQTPRYLIKTRGQQVTLSCSPISGHRSVSWYQQTPGQGLQFLFEYFSETQRNKGNFPGRFSGRQFSNSRSEMNVSTLELGDSALYLCASSLDAGDNQPQHFGDGTRLSIL.

V usage is TRBV6-5 and J usage is TRBJ1-2; maybe TRBD1 (6 bases). Trimming took 5 bases from V and 5 from J, leaving 6 bases between them. The CDR3 totals 11 residues. Germline CDR1 reads MNHEY; CDR2 reads SVGAGI. The DNA of the CDR3 is TGTGCCAGCAGTACAGGGTATGGCTACACCTTC. Protein product: CASSTGYGYTF.

This clone appeared a few times. The chain employs TRBV5-1 and TRBJ1-2; no clear D gene. Per germline, CDR1 SGHRS and CDR2 YFSETQ. V was shortened by 4 bases and J by 6 bases, with 13 bases between the two germline ends. CDR3 length: 13 residues. Here the CDR3 reads CASSLDPGDGYTF. In DNA, the CDR3 is TGCGCCAGCAGCCTGGACCCCGGAGATGGCTACACCTTC.

This chain joins TRBV7-9 and TRBJ2-7; 7 nucleotides match TRBD1. The CDR3 spans 15 residues. Looked up from germline, CDR1 is SEHNR and CDR2 is FQNEAQ (reference sequence). V trimming: 5 bases; J trimming: 1 base; junction bases outside the gene matches: 8. The DNA for the CDR3 is TGTGCCAGCAGCCGCAGACAGGGAAGGTCCTACGAGCAGTACTTC. This codes for CASSRRQGRSYEQYF.

This chain links TRBV11-2 with TRBJ2-5; D call uncertain. This CDR3 spans 14 amino acids. Trimming took off 3 bases at V and 5 bases at J, with 13 bases between the two ends. Germline V gives CDR1 SGHAT, CDR2 FQNNGV. CDR3 nucleotide sequence: TGTGCCAGCAGCTTTGCCCCAACGGGTGAGACCCAGTACTTC. It codes for CASSFAPTGETQYF.

This CDR3 reads CASSPRAQNQPQHF. For the CDR3, the DNA is TGCGCCAGCAGCCCCCGCGCCCAAAATCAGCCCCAGCATTTT. The V and J genes are TRBV4-1 and TRBJ1-5; D is unclear. CDR3 length equals 14 residues. Trimming took off 4 bases at V and 4 bases at J, with 11 bases between the two ends. Germline V gives CDR1 MGHRA, CDR2 YSYEKL.

The chain couples TRBV5-1 to TRBJ1-1; D possibly corresponds to TRBD1 (5 bases). Trimming pared 2 bases from V and 0 bases from J, leaving 8 bases between. CDR3 length: 14 residues. CDR1 is SGHRS, CDR2 YFSETQ, per germline. DNA of the CDR3: TGCGCCAGCAGCTTCGGGGGTATGAACACTGAAGCTTTCTTT. As protein: CASSFGGMNTEAFF.

The chain links TRBV5-4 to TRBJ1-1; maybe TRBD1 (5 bases). This CDR3 spans 13 amino acids. V was cut by 1 base and J by 5 bases, with 9 bases left in between. Germline CDR1 reads SGHNT; CDR2 reads YYREEE (reference sequence). The CDR3 sequence: CASSLRGTTEAFF. The CDR3, as DNA: TGTGCCAGCAGCTTGAGGGGAACAACTGAAGCTTTCTTT.

The chain uses TRBV23-1 and TRBJ1-2; 7 nucleotides match TRBD1. TRBV23-1 is an open reading frame, and its role is uncertain. The V gene end was trimmed by 0 bases and the J gene end by 0 bases; junction bases not matched to a gene: 4. The CDR3 is 16 amino acids. The CDR3 sequence is CASSQSRDSPNYGYTF. The CDR3 DNA reads as TGCGCCAGCAGTCAATCGAGGGACAGCCCTAACTATGGCTACACCTTC.

This clone was seen more than once but under ten times. This chain joins TRBV11-3 and TRBJ1-6, with D possibly being TRBD1 (6 bases). The CDR3 totals 14 residues. Per germline, CDR1 SGHNT and CDR2 YENEEA. Trimming cost V 3 bases and J 7 bases, with 10 bases left between them. The CDR3 bases are TGTGCCAGCAGCTTCATTACAGGGAATTCACCCCTCCACTTT. Its translation: CASSFITGNSPLHF.

The V gene is TRBV5-1, the J gene TRBJ2-1, with D unclear. The CDR3 loop spans 16 amino acids. V shed 0 bases and J shed 7 bases, with 17 bases lying between them. Germline CDR1 SGHRS, CDR2 YFSETQ. CDR3 nucleotides: TGCGCCAGCAGCTTGGCTGTTGGGCTAAGAGTGAATGAGCAGTTCTTC. This gives the protein CASSLAVGLRVNEQFF.

This rearrangement joins TRBV7-8 to TRBJ1-1; 9 bases agree with TRBD1. The CDR3 covers 15 residues. Germline CDR1 SGHVS, CDR2 FQNEAQ. J lost 3 bases, V lost 5 bases, and 7 bases had no gene match. The CDR3 DNA follows: TGTGCCAGCAGCGCGGGGGGACAGGGCGACACTGAAGCTTTCTTT. Translating it yields CASSAGGQGDTEAFF.

The chain is built from TRBV19 and TRBJ2-1, with D unclear. Germline V gene sequence: CDR1 LNHDA, CDR2 SQIVND (reference sequence). This CDR3 has 14 amino acids. V shed 1 base and J shed 6 bases, with 10 bases lying between them. CDR3 protein: CASSIALSLNEQFF. CDR3 in DNA: TGTGCCAGTAGTATAGCCCTGTCCCTCAATGAGCAGTTCTTC.

The chain uses TRBV10-2 and TRBJ2-7; 8 bases map to TRBD1. Germline V gene lookup returns CDR1 WSHSY and CDR2 SAAADI. The CDR3 runs 13 residues. V trimming: 6 bases; J trimming: 7 bases; junction bases outside the gene matches: 8. The CDR3 region has the DNA TGCGCCAGCAGAGGAGACAGGGGACGGGAGCAGTACTTC. Protein product: CASRGDRGREQYF.